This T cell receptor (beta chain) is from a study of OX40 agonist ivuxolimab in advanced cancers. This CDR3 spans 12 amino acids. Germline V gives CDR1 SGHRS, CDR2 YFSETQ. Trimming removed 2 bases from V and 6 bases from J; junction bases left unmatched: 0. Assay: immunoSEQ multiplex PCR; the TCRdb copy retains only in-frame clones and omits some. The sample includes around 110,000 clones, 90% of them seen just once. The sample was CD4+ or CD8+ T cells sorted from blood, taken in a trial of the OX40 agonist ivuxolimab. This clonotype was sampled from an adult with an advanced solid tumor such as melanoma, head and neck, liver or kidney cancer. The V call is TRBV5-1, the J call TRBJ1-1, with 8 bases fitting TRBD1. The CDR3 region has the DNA TGCGCCAGCAGCTTACAGGGGGCTGAAGCTTTCTTT. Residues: CASSLQGAEAFF.